This record concerns one T cell receptor (beta chain) sequence. Its antigen is not yet known. No base qualities exist here, and no much larger clone lies one base off it. The immunoSEQ Assay, a bias-controlled multiplex PCR, was used to amplify TCRbeta CDR3 regions from genomic DNA. As for how the authors treated the data: Within the assay, amplification of reference gene primers was used to estimate how many nucleated cells each sample contained. To quantify the absolute abundance of each unique TCRbeta CDR3 rearrangement, sequence reads were collapsed and filtered. Productive Simpson clonality was computed per sample as the square root of Simpson's diversity index over productive rearrangements. Drawn from immuneACCESS, this table holds only the in-frame rearrangements with V and J called that TCRdb kept. Clones are partly lost; checked studies trace under half to an unresolved V gene and leave the rest unexplained. V, J and clone size were drawn from that table, and D and trimming were deduced from the DNA. Across this sample there are about 44,000 clones, with about 90% seen only once. In total, the top ten clones hold 1% to 1.5% of the sample.

This record comes from a study of blood T cell repertoires in COVID-19 (dated by TCRdb to the early 2020s). Study-level background: Samples covering the acute and convalescent phases of COVID-19 were provided by collaborators in the United States, Italy and Spain. The samples were drawn from two sources: the first 160 participants of the ongoing ImmuneRACE study, and 1,000 to 1,500 subjects contributed by 6 global collaborators. Subjects who had been exposed to COVID-19, were actively infected with it, or had recovered from it provided the deeply sampled blood TCRbeta repertoires that made up the dataset. A freely available public database, intended as a resource for researchers studying the immune response to SARS-CoV-2, is where the repertoires were released. Nearly every sample came with metadata listing a de-identified subject ID, COVID-19 status, age in years and sex. Where available, HLA class I and class II types were obtained from metadata supplied by the sample provider rather than from assay-based typing. The material from the prospective study consisted of cDNA or gDNA derived from T cells, B-cell-depleted T cells, or PBMCs. Paper-wide results and their limitations: The quantity of clinical and demographic metadata differed by source and by participant and was supplied without curation.

Trimming at the junction amounts to 1 base on V and 4 bases on J, and the germline ends lie 16 bases apart. The CDR3 starts with the cysteine, ends with the phenylalanine, and has 16 residues. Here the CDR3 DNA is all that survives: 48 bases in frame from base 1. CDR1 and CDR2 were assigned from the germline V gene (reference sequence) as LNHNV and YYDKDF. The collaborating institutions used their own protocols to collect whole blood in K2EDTA tubes. For TCRbeta analysis, collaborator samples were shipped as frozen whole blood, as isolated PBMCs, or as DNA extracted from either sample type. The source material was peripheral blood. The sequence derives from a woman between 40 and 55 years old with acute or convalescent COVID-19. The chain couples TRBV15 to TRBJ1-1; the D segment could be TRBD1, given 6 matching bases. The CDR3 region: CATSRGGRGLRTEAFF. DNA sequence: TGTGCCACCAGCAGAGGTGGCAGGGGACTACGCACTGAAGCTTTCTTT.